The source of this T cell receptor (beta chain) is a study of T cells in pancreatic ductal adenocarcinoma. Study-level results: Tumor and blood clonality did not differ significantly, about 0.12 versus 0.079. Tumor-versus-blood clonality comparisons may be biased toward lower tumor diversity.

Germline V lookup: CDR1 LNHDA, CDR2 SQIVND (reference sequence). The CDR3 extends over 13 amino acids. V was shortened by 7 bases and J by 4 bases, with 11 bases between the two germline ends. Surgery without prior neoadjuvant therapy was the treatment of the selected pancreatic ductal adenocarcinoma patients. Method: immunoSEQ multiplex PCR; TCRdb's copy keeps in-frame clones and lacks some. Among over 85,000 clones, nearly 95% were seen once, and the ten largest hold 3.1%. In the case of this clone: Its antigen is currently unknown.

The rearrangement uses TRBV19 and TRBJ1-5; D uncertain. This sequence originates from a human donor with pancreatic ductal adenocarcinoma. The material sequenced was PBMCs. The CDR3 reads CASTSYLNQPQHF. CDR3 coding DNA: TGTGCCAGTACTTCGTACTTAAATCAGCCCCAGCATTTT. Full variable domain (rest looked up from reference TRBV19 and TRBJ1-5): DGGITQSPKYLFRKEGQNVTLSCEQNLNHDAMYWYRQDPGQGLRLIYYSQIVNDFQKGDIAEGYSVSREKKESFPLTVTSAQKNPTAFYLCASTSYLNQPQHFGDGTRLSIL.